This TCR beta chain was obtained from a study of blood T cell repertoires in COVID-19. In terms of age and location, participants ranged from about 18 to 90 years and lived in under 30 US areas. Grouping used clinical history reported by participants in a survey and questionnaire. In the original processing: Estimates of nucleated cell counts were drawn from the amplification of reference gene primers. Data came from immunoSEQ multiplex PCR; TCRdb stores just in-frame clones and leaves some out. The DNA gave D and trimming, while V, J and clone size come from that table. The table shows 110,000 to 150,000 clones, with around 85% occurring only once. This clone was recorded once. The CDR3 extends over 17 amino acids. Germline CDR1 and CDR2: SGHDT and YYEEEE. The V and J ends lost 3 bases and 6 bases, in that order; junction bases with no gene match: 13.

Sequenced sample: PBMCs or T cells enriched from blood (not recorded which). The chain links TRBV5-6 to TRBJ2-1, with 9 bases lining up with TRBD2. This TCR derives from a man aged 45-65 years who had recovered from COVID-19. The DNA of the CDR3 is TGTGCCAGCAGCTCGAACTTACTAGCGGGTCAAGGCAATGAGCAGTTCTTC. This sequence encodes CASSSNLLAGQGNEQFF.